Below are 30 T cell receptor beta chains sequenced from a single sample in a study of cytomegalovirus exposure and HLA in healthy donors. PCR employed 60 Vbeta and 13 Jbeta primers. Libraries were prepared by immunoSEQ multiplex PCR; TCRdb keeps only in-frame clonotypes and omits some of them. Altogether 87,000 or so clones are present, roughly three fifths being singletons, with the ten largest covering roughly 3.2%. The sample comprised PBMCs. The receptors shown here come from a man in his 60s in good health and CMV-seronegative.

This clone was counted only a few times. V and J are TRBV6-5 and TRBJ2-1, with D tentatively TRBD2 (5 bases). The V gene's germline CDR1 is MNHEY and CDR2 SVGAGI. Deletions cut 5 bases from V and 6 bases from J, with 14 bases between. The CDR3 runs to 14 residues. The CDR3 DNA reads TGTGCCAGCAGTACCCCCCCGGGGTTCAATGAGCAGTTCTTC. Translating it yields CASSTPPGFNEQFF.

This sequence joins TRBV28 and TRBJ1-1; D is undetermined. Per the germline V gene, CDR1 is MDHEN and CDR2 is SYDVKM. CDR3 size: 15 residues. Trimming removed 3 bases at V and 1 base at J, with 12 bases between. The CDR3 sequence is CASSLWEAENTEAFF. The DNA for the CDR3 is TGTGCCAGCAGTTTGTGGGAGGCTGAGAACACTGAAGCTTTCTTT.

The chain carries TRBV15 and TRBJ2-2, with TRBD2 matching over 8 bases. CDR1 is LNHNV, CDR2 YYDKDF, per germline (reference sequence). Trimming removed 0 bases from V and 5 bases from J; junction bases left unmatched: 2. The CDR3 extends over 15 amino acids. DNA of the CDR3: TGTGCCACCAGCAGAGATTCGGGAGGGACCGGGGAGCTGTTTTTT. It is translated as CATSRDSGGTGELFF.

This clone was seen just once. The chain carries TRBV14 and TRBJ2-7; the D gene is possibly TRBD2 (5 bases). Trimming pared 3 bases from V and 2 bases from J, leaving 11 bases between. The germline CDR1 and CDR2 sequences are SGHDN and FVKESK. The CDR3 runs 14 residues. Here the CDR3 reads CASSQKAVTYEQYF. The CDR3 nucleotides read TGTGCCAGCAGCCAGAAAGCGGTAACCTACGAGCAGTACTTC.

The chain couples TRBV5-1 to TRBJ1-2; 11 nucleotides align to TRBD1. J gave up 7 bases and V 4 bases, and 6 bases lay outside the gene matches. Germline lookup yields CDR1 SGHRS and CDR2 YFSETQ. The CDR3 runs to 14 residues. DNA of the CDR3: TGCGCCAGCAGCCCAGGACAGGGGGCGCGTGGCTACACCTTC. Amino acids: CASSPGQGARGYTF.

A remark on this clone: Other DNA sequences in the sample encode the same CDR3. This sequence joins TRBV7-3 and TRBJ2-1, with 9 bases fitting TRBD2. Unmatched junction bases numbered 7, after V lost 5 bases and J lost 8 bases. Germline V gene lookup returns CDR1 SGHTA and CDR2 FQGTGA. This CDR3 comprises 14 residues. This CDR3 reads CASSLAGGLDEQFF. The DNA of the CDR3 is TGTGCCAGCAGCCTCGCGGGGGGGCTTGATGAGCAGTTCTTC.

Concerning this clone itself: One end of the junction varies from germline; a read error may be responsible. The rearrangement joins TRBV7-7 to TRBJ2-2; a possible D gene is TRBD2 (5 bases). Per the germline V gene, CDR1 is SSHAT and CDR2 is FNYEAQ (reference sequence). This CDR3 region has 14 residues. This CDR3 is CASSEGPNTGELFF. The CDR3, as DNA: TGTGCTAGCAGCGAGGGCCCCAACACCGGGGAGCTGTTTTTT.

The rearrangement joins TRBV10-2 to TRBJ2-7, with D perhaps matching TRBD2 (5 bases). This CDR3 region has 12 residues. Trimming shortened V by 6 bases and J by 5 bases, and 11 bases separated the two germline ends. Germline loops: CDR1 WSHSY, CDR2 SAAADI. DNA for the CDR3: TGCGCCAGCAGCGCCGGGATCCACGAGCAGTACTTC. It codes for CASSAGIHEQYF.

The chain carries TRBV27 and TRBJ2-7; TRBD2 is a possible D gene (6 bases). The CDR3 has 12 amino acids. The V end lost 7 bases, the J end lost 6 bases, and 13 bases lay between the germline ends. Germline CDR1 is MNHEY and CDR2 is SMNVEV (reference sequence). The CDR3: CASTGGGFEQYF. The CDR3 DNA is TGTGCCAGCACCGGCGGAGGGTTCGAGCAGTACTTC.

The chain joins TRBV7-9 to TRBJ2-7; no clear D gene. Germline V gene data show CDR1 as SEHNR and CDR2 as FQNEAQ (reference sequence). Deletions cut 5 bases from V and 7 bases from J, with 6 bases between. The CDR3 totals 10 residues. This CDR3 is CASSHLEQYF. The CDR3 bases are TGTGCCAGCAGCCACCTAGAGCAGTACTTC.

The chain employs TRBV21-1 and TRBJ2-6; TRBD1 reflects the table's D call only, with no check against the DNA. TRBV21-1 is deemed a pseudogene. The CDR3 consists of 16 residues. Here the CDR3 DNA reads TGTGCCAGCACCGAGATACAGCTTTCTGGGGCCAACGTCCTGACTTTC. This encodes CASTEIQLSGANVLTF.

This clone has a single count. The rearrangement links TRBV6-5 to TRBJ2-6; D unresolved. Trimming removed 0 bases at V and 2 bases at J, with 8 bases between. CDR1 MNHEY and CDR2 SVGAGI come from the germline V gene. This CDR3 has 16 residues. The CDR3 sequence: CASSYSQVPGANVLTF. DNA for the CDR3: TGTGCCAGCAGTTACTCGCAGGTTCCTGGGGCCAACGTCCTGACTTTC.

This clone occurred a few times. The chain combines TRBV18 with TRBJ1-1; 7 nucleotides agree with TRBD1. This CDR3 region has 14 residues. The germline V gene has CDR1 KGHSH and CDR2 LQKENI. J was trimmed by 1 base and V by 3 bases; bases with no gene match: 2. CDR3: CASSPTGKNTEAFF. DNA for the CDR3: TGTGCCAGCTCACCGACAGGGAAGAACACTGAAGCTTTCTTT.

The V gene is TRBV9, the J gene TRBJ2-2, with 8 positions matching TRBD2. CDR1 SGDLS and CDR2 YYNGEE come from the germline V gene. This CDR3 has 14 residues. The ends lost 8 bases at V and 0 bases at J; junction bases unmatched: 3. Here the CDR3 DNA reads TGTGCCAGTGGGGGACTAGCGAACACCGGGGAGCTGTTTTTT. This sequence encodes CASGGLANTGELFF.

This clone has a handful of counts. The V call is TRBV6-1, the J call TRBJ2-1; 8 nucleotides line up with TRBD2. The CDR3 sequence is 14 residues long. The junction had 9 bases not matched to a gene; V was cut back by 10 bases and J by 4 bases. In germline, CDR1 is MNHNS, CDR2 SASEGT. The CDR3 DNA sequence: TGTGCCACAACCCGGGAGGGCCCATACAATGAGCAGTTCTTC. This gives the protein CATTREGPYNEQFF.

The chain employs TRBV5-4 and TRBJ1-1; TRBD1 might be the D (6 bases). Trimming took 6 bases from V and 0 from J, leaving 15 bases between them. Looked up from germline, CDR1 is SGHNT and CDR2 is YYREEE (reference sequence). There are 15 residues in the CDR3. CDR3 protein: CASTEGGGMNTEAFF. CDR3 bases: TGTGCCAGCACTGAGGGGGGGGGCATGAACACTGAAGCTTTCTTT.

The J gene is TRBJ2-1, the V gene TRBV2; possible D gene TRBD2, 5 bases. The CDR3 extends over 13 amino acids. CDR1 is SNHLY, CDR2 FYNNEI, per germline. Trimming removed 7 bases from V and 2 bases from J, with 9 bases in between. As DNA, the CDR3 is TGTGCCAGCAATGAGGGAGCCTACAATGAGCAGTTCTTC. It is translated as CASNEGAYNEQFF. The full variable domain, with the rest looked up from reference TRBV2 and TRBJ2-1, is EPEVTQTPSHQVTQMGQEVILRCVPISNHLYFYWYRQILGQKVEFLVSFYNNEISEKSEIFDDQFSVERPDGSNFTLKIRSTKLEDSAMYFCASNEGAYNEQFFGPGTRLTVL.

V and J are TRBV27 and TRBJ1-2; D remains unclear. Looked up from germline, CDR1 is MNHEY and CDR2 is SMNVEV (reference sequence). CDR3 length equals 15 residues. V dropped 4 bases and J dropped 8 bases, with 20 bases sitting between them. For the CDR3, the DNA is TGTGCCAGCAGTTCGGGGAACACAGTACCTTTAGGCTACACCTTC. Its protein product is CASSSGNTVPLGYTF.

This clone was picked up a small number of times. The chain employs TRBV11-3 and TRBJ2-7; TRBD1 matches at 8 bases. CDR1 is SGHNT, CDR2 YENEEA, per germline. The V and J ends lost 4 bases and 2 bases, in that order; junction bases with no gene match: 13. This CDR3 has 17 amino acids. The CDR3: CASSSRTGSQPTYEQYF. Here the CDR3 DNA reads TGTGCCAGCAGCTCGAGGACAGGGAGTCAGCCGACCTACGAGCAGTACTTC.

The V gene is TRBV6-1, the J gene TRBJ1-2; a possible D gene is TRBD1 (5 bases). Deletions cut 4 bases from V and 5 bases from J, with 11 bases between. Germline V CDR1 and CDR2: MNHNS, SASEGT. This CDR3 has 13 residues. CDR3: CASSGLGGYGYTF. CDR3 DNA: TGTGCCAGCAGTGGCCTGGGGGGGTATGGCTACACCTTC.

This clone was counted only a few times. The chain combines TRBV5-1 with TRBJ2-1; 8 nucleotides match TRBD1. The CDR3 loop spans 15 amino acids. From germline, CDR1 is SGHRS and CDR2 YFSETQ. V trimming: 4 bases; J trimming: 7 bases; junction bases outside the gene matches: 10. CDR3 amino acids: CASSPSGQEKNEQFF. The CDR3 bases are TGCGCCAGCAGCCCATCGGGACAGGAGAAGAATGAGCAGTTCTTC.

The rearrangement links TRBV5-4 to TRBJ2-5; TRBD2 aligns across 12 bases. Germline V lookup: CDR1 SGHNT, CDR2 YYREEE (reference sequence). V gave up 5 bases and J gave up 4 bases; unmatched junction bases: 6. This CDR3 has 15 amino acids. CDR3 region: CASSQTSGSAETQYF. The CDR3 DNA reads TGTGCCAGCAGTCAGACTAGCGGGAGTGCAGAGACCCAGTACTTC.

The chain combines TRBV10-3 with TRBJ2-3; maybe TRBD1 (5 bases). Per the germline V gene, CDR1 is ENHRY and CDR2 is SYGVKD. CDR3 length: 14 amino acids. V was pared by 6 bases and J by 0 bases, with 10 bases between. The CDR3 DNA reads TGTGCCATCAGCCAGACAGATAGCACAGATACGCAGTATTTT. Its protein is CAISQTDSTDTQYF.

The genes are TRBV6-5 and TRBJ1-4; D may be TRBD1 (6 bases). CDR1 and CDR2 from the germline V gene are MNHEY and SVGAGI. The CDR3 consists of 15 residues. V lost 6 bases and J 6 bases, leaving 17 bases between the germline ends. This CDR3 reads CASSLRGGRYEKLFF. DNA for the CDR3: TGTGCCAGCAGCTTACGCGGGGGGCGTTATGAAAAACTGTTTTTT.

As to this clone: The same CDR3 arises from other DNA sequences in this sample as well. The chain recombines TRBV30 with TRBJ2-5; TRBD2 aligns across 14 bases. Germline values: CDR1 GTSNPN, CDR2 SVGIG (reference sequence). J was trimmed by 4 bases and V by 5 bases; bases with no gene match: 0. The CDR3 totals 13 residues. DNA of the CDR3: TGTGCCTGGGGACTAGCGGGAGGAGAGACCCAGTACTTC. Its protein product is CAWGLAGGETQYF.

This chain connects TRBV5-4 to TRBJ2-5; 8 nucleotides align to TRBD1. The trim removed 4 bases at V and 2 bases at J, leaving 10 bases unmatched. The V gene's germline CDR1 is SGHNT and CDR2 YYREEE (reference sequence). This CDR3 is built from 16 residues. The DNA of the CDR3 is TGTGCCAGCAGCCCCGGACAGGGAAGGGGACAAGAGACCCAGTACTTC. Protein product: CASSPGQGRGQETQYF.

This clone occurred a few times. The chain employs TRBV7-6 and TRBJ2-7; 7 bases line up with TRBD1. The ends lost 5 bases at V and 3 bases at J; junction bases unmatched: 10. CDR3 length: 15 residues. The germline gives CDR1 SGHVS, CDR2 FNYEAQ. CDR3 nucleotide sequence: TGTGCCAGCAGCCCCGGGACAGCACATGACTACGAGCAGTACTTC. It encodes CASSPGTAHDYEQYF.

The chain employs TRBV5-1 and TRBJ2-5; 11 bases are shared with TRBD2. The V gene's germline CDR1 is SGHRS and CDR2 YFSETQ. The V segment lost 2 bases and the J segment 2 bases; nucleotides outside the gene matches: 11. The CDR3 is made up of 18 amino acids. CDR3 nucleotide sequence: TGCGCCAGCAGCTTTATGACCGGGACTAGCGGCCTTCAAGAGACCCAGTACTTC. Protein: CASSFMTGTSGLQETQYF. Full variable domain (remainder filled in from reference TRBV5-1 and TRBJ2-5): KAGVTQTPRYLIKTRGQQVTLSCSPISGHRSVSWYQQTPGQGLQFLFEYFSETQRNKGNFPGRFSGRQFSNSRSEMNVSTLELGDSALYLCASSFMTGTSGLQETQYFGPGTRLLVL.

V is TRBV7-9 and J is TRBJ1-6; 8 bases fit TRBD1. Looked up from germline, CDR1 is SEHNR and CDR2 is FQNEAQ (reference sequence). This CDR3 is built from 14 residues. With V trimmed by 4 bases and J by 14 bases, 10 bases remained unmatched. The CDR3: CASSWTGLNSALHF. CDR3 nucleotide sequence: TGTGCCAGCAGCTGGACAGGGTTAAATTCGGCCCTCCACTTT.

The chain employs TRBV29-1 and TRBJ1-2; D uncertain. Trimming removed 6 bases at V and 8 bases at J, with 19 bases between. The length of the CDR3 is 13 residues. In germline, CDR1 is SQVTM, CDR2 ANQGSEA. The CDR3 DNA reads as TGCAGCGTAGCCGCGACCGCGCCCGGGGGCTACACCTTC. This translates into CSVAATAPGGYTF.